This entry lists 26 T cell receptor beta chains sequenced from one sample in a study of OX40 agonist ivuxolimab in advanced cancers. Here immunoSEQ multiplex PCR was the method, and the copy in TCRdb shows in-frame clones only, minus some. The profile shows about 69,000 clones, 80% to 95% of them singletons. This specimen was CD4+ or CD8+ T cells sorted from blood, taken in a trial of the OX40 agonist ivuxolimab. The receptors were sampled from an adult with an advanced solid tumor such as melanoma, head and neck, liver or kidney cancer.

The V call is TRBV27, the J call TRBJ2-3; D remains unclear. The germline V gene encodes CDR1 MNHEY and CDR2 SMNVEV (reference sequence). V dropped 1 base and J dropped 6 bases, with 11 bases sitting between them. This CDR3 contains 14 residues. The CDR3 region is CASSLLVAGDTQYF. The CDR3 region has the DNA TGTGCCAGCAGTTTATTAGTGGCCGGGGATACGCAGTATTTT.

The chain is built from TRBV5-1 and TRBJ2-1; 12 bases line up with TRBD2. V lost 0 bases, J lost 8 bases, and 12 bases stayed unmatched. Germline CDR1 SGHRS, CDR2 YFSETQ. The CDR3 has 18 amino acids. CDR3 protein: CASSLGTSGEGQRYEQFF. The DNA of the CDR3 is TGCGCCAGCAGCTTGGGGACTAGCGGGGAGGGCCAGAGGTATGAGCAGTTCTTC. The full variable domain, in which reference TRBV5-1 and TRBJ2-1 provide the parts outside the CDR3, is KAGVTQTPRYLIKTRGQQVTLSCSPISGHRSVSWYQQTPGQGLQFLFEYFSETQRNKGNFPGRFSGRQFSNSRSEMNVSTLELGDSALYLCASSLGTSGEGQRYEQFFGPGTRLTVL.

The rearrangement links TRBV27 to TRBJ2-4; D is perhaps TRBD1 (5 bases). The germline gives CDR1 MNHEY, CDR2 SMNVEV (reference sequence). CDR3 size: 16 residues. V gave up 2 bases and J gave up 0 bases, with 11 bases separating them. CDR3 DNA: TGTGCCAGCAGTTTAAGGGGAAACCTAGCCAAAAACATTCAGTACTTC. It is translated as CASSLRGNLAKNIQYF.

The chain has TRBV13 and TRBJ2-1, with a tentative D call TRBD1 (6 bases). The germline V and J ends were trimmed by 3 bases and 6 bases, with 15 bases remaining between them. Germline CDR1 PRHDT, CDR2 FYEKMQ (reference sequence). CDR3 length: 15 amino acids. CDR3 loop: CASSFGLKGGNEQFF. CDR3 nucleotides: TGTGCCAGCAGCTTCGGACTCAAAGGGGGCAATGAGCAGTTCTTC. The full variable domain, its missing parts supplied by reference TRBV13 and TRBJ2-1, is AAGVIQSPRHLIKEKRETATLKCYPIPRHDTVYWYQQGPGQDPQFLISFYEKMQSDKGSIPDRFSAQQFSDYHSELNMSSLELGDSALYFCASSFGLKGGNEQFFGPGTRLTVL.

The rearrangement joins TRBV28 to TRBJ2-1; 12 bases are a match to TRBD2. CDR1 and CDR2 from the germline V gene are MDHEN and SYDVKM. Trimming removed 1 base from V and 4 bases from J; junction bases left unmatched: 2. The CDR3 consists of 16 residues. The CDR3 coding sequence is TGTGCCAGCAGTTTATCCCTAGCGGGAGGGTACAATGAGCAGTTCTTC. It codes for CASSLSLAGGYNEQFF.

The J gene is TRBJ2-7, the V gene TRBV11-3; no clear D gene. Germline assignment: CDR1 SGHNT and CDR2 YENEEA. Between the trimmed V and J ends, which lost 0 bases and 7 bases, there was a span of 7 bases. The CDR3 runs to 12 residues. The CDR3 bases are TGTGCCAGCAGCTTAGAGAGTGGGGAGCAGTACTTC. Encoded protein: CASSLESGEQYF. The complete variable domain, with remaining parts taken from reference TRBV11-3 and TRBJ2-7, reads EAGVVQSPRYKIIEKKQPVAFWCNPISGHNTLYWYLQNLGQGPELLIRYENEEAVDDSQLPKDRFSAERLKGVDSTLKIQPAELGDSAVYLCASSLESGEQYFGPGTRLTVT.

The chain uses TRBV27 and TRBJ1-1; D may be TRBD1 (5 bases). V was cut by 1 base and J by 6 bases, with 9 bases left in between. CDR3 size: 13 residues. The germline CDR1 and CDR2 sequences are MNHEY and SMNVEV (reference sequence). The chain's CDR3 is CASSLWGEPEAFF. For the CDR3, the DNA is TGTGCCAGCAGTTTATGGGGGGAGCCTGAAGCTTTCTTT.

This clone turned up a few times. CDR3 amino acids: CASSLDSDNNRRAGSQETQYF. The DNA for the CDR3 is TGCGCCAGCAGCTTGGATTCCGATAATAACAGAAGGGCGGGTAGCCAAGAGACCCAGTACTTC. The V and J genes are TRBV5-1 and TRBJ2-5; D is possibly TRBD2 (5 bases). This CDR3 is built from 21 residues. Trimming stripped 0 bases from V and 1 base from J, with 28 bases between. Germline CDR1 reads SGHRS; CDR2 reads YFSETQ. The full variable domain, in which reference TRBV5-1 and TRBJ2-5 provide the parts outside the CDR3, is KAGVTQTPRYLIKTRGQQVTLSCSPISGHRSVSWYQQTPGQGLQFLFEYFSETQRNKGNFPGRFSGRQFSNSRSEMNVSTLELGDSALYLCASSLDSDNNRRAGSQETQYFGPGTRLLVL.

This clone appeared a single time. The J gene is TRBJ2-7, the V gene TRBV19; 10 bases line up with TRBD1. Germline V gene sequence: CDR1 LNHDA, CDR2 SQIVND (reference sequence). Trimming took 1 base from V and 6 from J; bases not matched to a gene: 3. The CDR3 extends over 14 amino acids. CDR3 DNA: TGTGCCAGTAGTATAGGGACAGGGGGAGGCGAGCAGTACTTC. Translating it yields CASSIGTGGGEQYF.

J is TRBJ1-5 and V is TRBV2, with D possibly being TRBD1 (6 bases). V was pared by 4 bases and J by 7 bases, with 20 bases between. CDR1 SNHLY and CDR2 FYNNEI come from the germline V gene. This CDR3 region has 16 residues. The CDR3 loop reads CASSAPGVLGGQPQHF. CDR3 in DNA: TGTGCCAGCAGTGCCCCAGGGGTTTTAGGAGGGCAGCCCCAGCATTTT.

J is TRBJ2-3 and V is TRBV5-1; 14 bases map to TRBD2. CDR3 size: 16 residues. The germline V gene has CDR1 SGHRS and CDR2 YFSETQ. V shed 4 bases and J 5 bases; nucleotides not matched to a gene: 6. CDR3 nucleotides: TGCGCCAGCAGCCAGGGACTAGCGGGAGAGGTAGATACGCAGTATTTT. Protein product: CASSQGLAGEVDTQYF.

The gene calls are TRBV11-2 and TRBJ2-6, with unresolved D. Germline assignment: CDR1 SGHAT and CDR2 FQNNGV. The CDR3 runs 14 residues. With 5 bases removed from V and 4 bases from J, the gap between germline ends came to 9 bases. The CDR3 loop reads CASSPGRGANVLTF. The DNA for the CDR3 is TGTGCCAGCAGCCCCGGTAGAGGGGCCAACGTCCTGACTTTC.

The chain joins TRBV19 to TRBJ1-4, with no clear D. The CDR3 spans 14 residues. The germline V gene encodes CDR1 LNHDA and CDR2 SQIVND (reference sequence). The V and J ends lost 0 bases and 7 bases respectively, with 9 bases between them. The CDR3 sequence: CASSIDGTSEKLFF. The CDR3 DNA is TGTGCCAGTAGTATAGACGGCACCTCTGAAAAACTGTTTTTT.

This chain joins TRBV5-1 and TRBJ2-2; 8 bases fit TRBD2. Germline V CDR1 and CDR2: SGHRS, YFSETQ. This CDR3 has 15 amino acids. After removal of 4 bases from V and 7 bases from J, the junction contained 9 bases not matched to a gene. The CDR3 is CASSPTSVGIGELFF. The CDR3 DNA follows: TGCGCCAGCAGCCCGACTAGCGTAGGCATCGGGGAGCTGTTTTTT.

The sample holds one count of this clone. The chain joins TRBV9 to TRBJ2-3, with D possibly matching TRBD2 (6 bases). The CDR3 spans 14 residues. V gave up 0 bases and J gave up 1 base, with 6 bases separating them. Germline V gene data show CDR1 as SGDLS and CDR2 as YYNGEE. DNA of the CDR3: TGTGCCAGCAGCGTAGGGGAGGGCACAGATACGCAGTATTTT. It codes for CASSVGEGTDTQYF.

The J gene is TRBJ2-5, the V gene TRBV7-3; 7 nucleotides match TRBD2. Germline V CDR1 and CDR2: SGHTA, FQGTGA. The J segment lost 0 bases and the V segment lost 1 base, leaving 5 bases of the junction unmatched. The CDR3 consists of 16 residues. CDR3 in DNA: TGTGCCAGCAGCTTAAAGAGCGGGGCAAACCAAGAGACCCAGTACTTC. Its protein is CASSLKSGANQETQYF.

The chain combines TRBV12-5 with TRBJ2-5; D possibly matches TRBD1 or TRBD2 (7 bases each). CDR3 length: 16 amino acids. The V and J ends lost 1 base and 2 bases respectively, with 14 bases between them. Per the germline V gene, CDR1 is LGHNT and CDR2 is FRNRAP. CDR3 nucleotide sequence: TGTGCTAGTGGTTTGGCGACAGGGAGGGTTCAAGAGACCCAGTACTTC. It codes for CASGLATGRVQETQYF.

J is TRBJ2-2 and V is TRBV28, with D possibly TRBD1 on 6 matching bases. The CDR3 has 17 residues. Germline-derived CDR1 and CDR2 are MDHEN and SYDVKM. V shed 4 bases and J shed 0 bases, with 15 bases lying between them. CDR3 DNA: TGTGCCAGCAGTTCCTCGGGACATCGATCGAACACCGGGGAGCTGTTTTTT. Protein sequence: CASSSSGHRSNTGELFF.

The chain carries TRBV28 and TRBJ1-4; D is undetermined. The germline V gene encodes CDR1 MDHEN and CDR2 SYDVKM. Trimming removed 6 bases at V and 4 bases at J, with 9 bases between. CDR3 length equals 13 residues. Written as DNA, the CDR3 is TGTGCCAGCAGCCCTGCCCGTAATGAAAAACTGTTTTTT. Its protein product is CASSPARNEKLFF.

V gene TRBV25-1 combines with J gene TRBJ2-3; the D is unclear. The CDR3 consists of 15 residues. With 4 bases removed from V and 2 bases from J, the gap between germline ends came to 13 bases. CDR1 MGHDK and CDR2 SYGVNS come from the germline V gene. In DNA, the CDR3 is TGTGCCAGCAGTGGCTTGGGCCGTCTCACAGATACGCAGTATTTT. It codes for CASSGLGRLTDTQYF.

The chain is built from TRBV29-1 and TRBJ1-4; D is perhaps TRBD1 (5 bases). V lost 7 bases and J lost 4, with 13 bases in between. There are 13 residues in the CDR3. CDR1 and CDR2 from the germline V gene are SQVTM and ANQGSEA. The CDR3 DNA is TGCAGCGCGACCGGGGACCGTAATGAAAAACTGTTTTTT. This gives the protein CSATGDRNEKLFF.

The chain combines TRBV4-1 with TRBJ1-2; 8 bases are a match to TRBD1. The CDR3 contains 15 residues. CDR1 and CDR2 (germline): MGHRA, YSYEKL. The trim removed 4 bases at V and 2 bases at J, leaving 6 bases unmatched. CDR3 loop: CASSPGQGENYGYTF. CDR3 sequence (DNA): TGCGCCAGCAGCCCCGGACAGGGAGAGAACTATGGCTACACCTTC.

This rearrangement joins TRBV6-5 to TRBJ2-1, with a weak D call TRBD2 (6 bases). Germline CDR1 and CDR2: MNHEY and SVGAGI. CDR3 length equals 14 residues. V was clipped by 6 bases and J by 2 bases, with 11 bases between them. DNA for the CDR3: TGTGCCAGCAGAAGGGACTCCGCCTACAATGAGCAGTTCTTC. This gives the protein CASRRDSAYNEQFF.

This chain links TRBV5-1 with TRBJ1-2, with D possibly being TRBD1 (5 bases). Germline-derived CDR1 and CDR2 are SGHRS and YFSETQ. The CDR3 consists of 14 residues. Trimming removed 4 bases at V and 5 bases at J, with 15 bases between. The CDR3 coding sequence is TGCGCCAGCAGCGGCGGCGGGACGGGTTATGGCTACACCTTC. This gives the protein CASSGGGTGYGYTF. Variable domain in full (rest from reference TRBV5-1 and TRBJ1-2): KAGVTQTPRYLIKTRGQQVTLSCSPISGHRSVSWYQQTPGQGLQFLFEYFSETQRNKGNFPGRFSGRQFSNSRSEMNVSTLELGDSALYLCASSGGGTGYGYTFGSGTRLTVV.

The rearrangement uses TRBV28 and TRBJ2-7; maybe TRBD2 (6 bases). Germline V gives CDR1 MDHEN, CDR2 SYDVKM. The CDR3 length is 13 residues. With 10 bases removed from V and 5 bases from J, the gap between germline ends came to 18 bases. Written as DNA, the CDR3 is TGTGCCACCGGGAGTTCCTTCGCCCACGAGCAGTACTTC. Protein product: CATGSSFAHEQYF.

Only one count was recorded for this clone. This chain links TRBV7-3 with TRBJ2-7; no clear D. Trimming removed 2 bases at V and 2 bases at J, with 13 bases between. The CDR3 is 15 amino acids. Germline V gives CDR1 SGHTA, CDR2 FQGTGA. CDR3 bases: TGTGCCAGCAGCTTAGTGCCAGGCCCAACCTACGAGCAGTACTTC. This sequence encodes CASSLVPGPTYEQYF. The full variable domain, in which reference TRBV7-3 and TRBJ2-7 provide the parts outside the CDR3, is GAGVSQTPSNKVTEKGKYVELRCDPISGHTALYWYRQSLGQGPEFLIYFQGTGAADDSGLPNDRFFAVRPEGSVSTLKIQRTERGDSAVYLCASSLVPGPTYEQYFGPGTRLTVT.